This T cell receptor beta chain emerged from a study of T-cell reconstitution after alpha-beta-depleted transplantation in children. Notes on the study in general: Reports say that about two months after transplant, the alpha-beta T cells came out of several hundred graft clones that had expanded. In some patients, recipient T cells and intrathymic progenitors surviving conditioning explained high day-60 diversity. Counts and diversity of T cells one year after transplant came mostly from newly produced T cells.

The authors prepared the TCRbeta library with unique molecular identifiers. TCRdb recomputed calls from the PCR reads with MiXCR, one row per CDR3 protein. Here the sample spans about 350,000 distinct CDR3 sequences, 15% to 20% being singletons. Ten or more counts support this clonotype. No antigen is known for it. Germline and junction disagree at one end, which may indicate a read error. Germline CDR1 reads MGHRA; CDR2 reads YSYEKL. This CDR3 comprises 11 residues. This sample comprised PBMCs, mostly from graft donor cells, obtained 360 days after TCRalphabeta/CD19-depleted stem cell transplant. This sequence originates from a male patient aged 2 to 9 who had a stem cell transplant for acute lymphoblastic leukemia, so the T cells may come from the graft donor. The chain carries TRBV4-1 and TRBJ2-1, with 7 bases that match TRBD1. CDR3 nucleotide sequence: TGCGCCAGCAGCCAAGAGGACAGGCGATACTTC. Translation gives CASSQEDRRYF.